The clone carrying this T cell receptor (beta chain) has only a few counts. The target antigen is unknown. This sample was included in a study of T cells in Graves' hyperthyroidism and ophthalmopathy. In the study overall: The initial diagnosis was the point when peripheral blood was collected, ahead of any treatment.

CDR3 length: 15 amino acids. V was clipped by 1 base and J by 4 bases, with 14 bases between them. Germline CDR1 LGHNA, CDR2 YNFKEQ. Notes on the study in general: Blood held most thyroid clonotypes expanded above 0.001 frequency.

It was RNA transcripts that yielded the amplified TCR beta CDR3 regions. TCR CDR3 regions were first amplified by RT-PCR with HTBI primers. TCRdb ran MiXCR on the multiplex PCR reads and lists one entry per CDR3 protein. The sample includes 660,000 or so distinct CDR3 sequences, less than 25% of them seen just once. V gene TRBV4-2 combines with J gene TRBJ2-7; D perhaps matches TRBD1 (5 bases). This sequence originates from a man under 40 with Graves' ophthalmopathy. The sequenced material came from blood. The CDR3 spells CASSQAAYKGYEQYF. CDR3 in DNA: TGTGCCAGCAGCCAAGCGGCTTACAAGGGGTACGAGCAGTACTTC.